This T cell receptor beta chain was recorded in a study of CD8+ T cells in alopecia areata. Germline CDR1 and CDR2: SGHDT and YYEEEE. The CDR3 has 14 residues. Trimming cost V 1 base and J 8 bases, with 15 bases left between them. Study-level results: Scalp sequencing also captures normal skin's resident alphabeta T cells. Alopecia totalis/universalis scalp especially showed more expanded CD8+ clones than normal scalp.

PBMCs provided sorted CD4+ and CD8+ T cells. Concerning this clone: Its antigen remains unidentified.

Isolated RNA was reverse transcribed into cDNA used as the sequencing template. Clones were read by immunoSEQ multiplex PCR, and TCRdb kept only the in-frame ones, dropping some. The data contain fewer than 150,000 clones, 55% to 70% of them seen just once; the ten biggest clones take up approximately 2.8%. This TCR came from a human donor in good health. This chain joins TRBV5-6 and TRBJ1-2; possibly TRBD1 for D (5 bases). Sample: CD4+ T cells sorted from blood. CDR3 DNA: TGTGCCAGCAGCTTGTTCGGGGCCACTGGGGGCTACACCTTC. Translation gives CASSLFGATGGYTF.